Here is one T cell receptor (beta chain) with its context. Time point reported: baseline pretreatment blood. Treatment denoted: 15 Gy SBRT to primary tumor, nephrectomy 4 weeks later. The data originate from a study of radiation and T cells in renal cell carcinoma. The protocol was immunoSEQ multiplex PCR, while the TCRdb copy is restricted to in-frame clones and leaves out a portion. The table includes some 100,000 clones, roughly four fifths detected once. The CDR3 is 15 residues long. CDR1 SGHRS and CDR2 YFSETQ come from the germline V gene. V was pared by 0 bases and J by 6 bases, with 14 bases between.

This sample comprised blood, obtained from a patient whose treatment included radiotherapy and nephrectomy. This chain joins TRBV5-1 and TRBJ2-3; maybe TRBD2 (5 bases). The clonotype originates from a man in his 60s with renal cell carcinoma. This CDR3 is CASSLVGGRSDTQYF. The DNA of the CDR3 is TGCGCCAGCAGCTTGGTCGGAGGCCGATCGGATACGCAGTATTTT.